The source of this T cell receptor beta chain is a study of T cell responses to AZD1222 COVID-19 vaccine. Overall study: Pooling of second doses given at about 4 or about 12 weeks was done.

The germline gives CDR1 KGHSH, CDR2 LQKENI. The V gene lost 2 bases and the J gene lost 5 bases, with 7 bases spanning the gap. This CDR3 has 12 amino acids. Data came from immunoSEQ multiplex PCR; TCRdb stores just in-frame clones and leaves some out. Here the sample spans about 54,000 clones, approximately 79% being singletons. Note on this clone: Distinct nucleotide sequences in the sample also encode this CDR3.

This clonotype was obtained from an adult in good health. The starting material was peripheral blood, obtained on day 0 of AZD1222 vaccination. The chain combines TRBV18 with TRBJ2-7; TRBD1 or TRBD2 may be the D gene (5 bases each). In DNA, the CDR3 is TGTGCCAGCTCACCATTGGGGGACGAGCAGTACTTC. Its translation: CASSPLGDEQYF. Full variable domain (missing parts from reference TRBV18 and TRBJ2-7): NAGVMQNPRHLVRRRGQEARLRCSPMKGHSHVYWYRQLPEEGLKFMVYLQKENIIDESGMPKERFSAEFPKEGPSILRIQQVVRGDSAAYFCASSPLGDEQYFGPGTRLTVT.